This entry is about one T cell receptor (beta chain). The germline CDR1 and CDR2 sequences are SGHNT and YYREEE (reference sequence). The CDR3 runs to 17 residues. V trimming: 5 bases; J trimming: 1 base; junction bases outside the gene matches: 10. Profiled with immunoSEQ multiplex PCR; TCRdb holds only in-frame clones, not every one. The repertoire holds some 100,000 clones, with 70% to 90% as singletons. This specimen belongs to a study of blood T cell repertoires in COVID-19. Study-level background: There were acute and convalescent COVID-19 samples, and they came from the United States, Italy and Spain. PBMCs, B-cell-depleted T cells, or T cells were the source of the cDNA or gDNA that made up the material.

The source is a woman in her seventies with acute or convalescent COVID-19. Sequenced: peripheral blood. The rearrangement joins TRBV5-4 to TRBJ2-2; 8 nucleotides agree with TRBD2. The CDR3 here is CASSTLASGRNTGELFF. In DNA, the CDR3 is TGTGCCAGCAGTACACTCGCTAGCGGGCGGAACACCGGGGAGCTGTTTTTT.